This T cell receptor beta chain appears in the sequencing data of a study of cytomegalovirus exposure and HLA in healthy donors. TCRdb keeps only in-frame clones here, not all; method: immunoSEQ multiplex PCR. Among 120,000 or so clones listed, 88% were seen once. This clone was observed a single time. CDR1 MNHEY and CDR2 SVGAGI come from the germline V gene. V shed 5 bases, J shed 6 bases, and the junction held 12 bases outside the gene matches. The CDR3 consists of 15 residues. V gene TRBV6-5 combines with J gene TRBJ2-7, with TRBD2 matching over 8 bases. Sequenced material: PBMCs. This receptor was obtained from a man aged 25 to 40 in good health and CMV-seronegative. The CDR3 sequence is CASSHPSGTSTEQYF. CDR3 sequence (DNA): TGTGCCAGCAGTCATCCATCCGGGACTAGTACCGAGCAGTACTTC.